Included here is one TCR beta chain sequence, with context. This entry comes from a study of T cells after posttransplantation cyclophosphamide. TCRdb's table, derived via immunoSEQ multiplex PCR, lists solely in-frame clones and lacks some. The data hold around 18,000 clones, with over 80% observed a single time. The CDR3 contains 17 residues. Trimming cost V 6 bases and J 0 bases; bases outside gene matches: 13. Germline assignment: CDR1 SGHRS and CDR2 YFSETQ. This receptor was taken from a man younger than 40 in good health and a related stem cell transplant donor. The V gene is TRBV5-1, the J gene TRBJ2-7; TRBD1 agrees at 9 bases. Sample: memory CD4+ T cells sorted from blood. The CDR3 nucleotides are TGCGCCAGCATAAGAGGAACCGGGACAGGGTCCTCCTACGAGCAGTACTTC. This sequence encodes CASIRGTGTGSSYEQYF.